Within the sample, the clone carrying this T cell receptor beta chain is medium-sized. What it recognizes is unknown. Sequencing of TCR beta was performed on blood CD8+ and CD4+ T cells. The data were obtained in a study of CD8 T cells in Susac syndrome. Random hexamers were used to reverse transcribe an amount of 0.5 to 1 ug RNA. TCRdb analysed the immunoSEQ multiplex PCR reads with MiXCR anew, one entry per CDR3 protein. The sample holds about 100,000 distinct CDR3 sequences; around 96% are singletons and the top ten take 0.3%. CDR3 length: 14 residues. J gave up 4 bases and V 4 bases, and 4 bases lay outside the gene matches. The germline V gene encodes CDR1 SEHNR and CDR2 FQNEAQ (reference sequence). Study-wide findings and caveats: Total CD8+ and CD8+ TEMRA repertoires contained 15 to 20 and five Susac-specific public clones, respectively.

Material: CD8+ T cells from PBMCs. This receptor was taken from a human donor with Susac syndrome. J is TRBJ1-5 and V is TRBV7-9; 7 positions agree with TRBD1. The CDR3 here is CASSSGQINQPQHF. The CDR3 nucleotides are TGTGCCAGCAGCTCGGGACAGATTAATCAGCCCCAGCATTTT.